This T cell receptor (beta chain) was captured by sequencing in a study of regulatory T cells in long-lasting Graves disease. Overall study results and limits: The number of shared public clonotypes was higher in persistent patients (fewer than 3,000) than new patients (about 910). Repertoires from persistent disease leaned toward TRBV28, TRBJ1-2 and TRBJ2-5.

Time point given: newly diagnosed GD, antithyroid drugs for less than 3 months. PBMC RNA was the source of the TCR library. This clonotype was detected many times. Its antigen is not identified. The germline V gene has CDR1 DFQATT and CDR2 SNEGSKA (reference sequence). The CDR3 covers 12 residues. Trimming left V 6 bases short and J 6 bases short, with 13 bases between. iRepertoire HTBI primers and Arm-PCR of CDR3 regions built TCR beta libraries. TCRdb processed the multiplex PCR reads anew with MiXCR; each CDR3 protein has one entry. This sample yields 250,000 to 300,000 distinct CDR3 sequences, of which around 18% are seen a single time; roughly 15% belongs to the top ten. The same data also contributed to another study, on T cells in Graves' hyperthyroidism and ophthalmopathy. This second study says: Newly diagnosed hyperthyroidism, duration under 2 months, in patients aged 18 to 65. With the HTBI primer set, the TCR CDR3 went through a first round of RT-PCR.

The source of this sequence is a woman in her thirties with Graves disease. The source was peripheral blood mononuclear cells (PBMCs), collected at new diagnosis, from a patient treated with antithyroid drugs. This chain connects TRBV20-1 to TRBJ2-3, with no clear D. The CDR3 nucleotides read TGCAGTGCCGGAAGGGCTGCCGATACGCAGTATTTT. Its translation: CSAGRAADTQYF.